Listed below are T cell receptor beta chains from one sample, sequenced in a study of tumor-infiltrating lymphocytes in localized non-small cell lung cancer. Sequencing was performed with immunoSEQ multiplex PCR; in TCRdb, only in-frame clones are kept and a portion is missing. The sample yields around 7,700 clones, around 68% seen once. The sequencing sample was made of lung tumor tissue. Receptors were obtained from a human donor with non-small cell lung cancer. Both conserved end residues are part of each CDR3. D genes are given only for firm matches. Clone size is given for some rows only: seen once, a few or many times, or a class if the clone is expanded.

abundance	v_gene	j_gene	d_gene	CDR3nt	CDR3aa
-	TRBV9	TRBJ1-4	TRBD1	TGTGCCAGCAGCCCACAGGGGAAGGAGCGGGAAAAACTGTTTTTT	CASSPQGKEREKLFF
-	TRBV11-2	TRBJ2-7	-	TGTGCCAGCAGTCCCCACCAAATCAACGAGCAGTACTTC	CASSPHQINEQYF
few	TRBV7-9	TRBJ2-2	TRBD2	TGTGCCAGCAGCTTAGGAGCGGGGGGATCCACCGGGGAGCTGTTTTTT	CASSLGAGGSTGELFF
-	TRBV6-5	TRBJ2-4	-	TGTGCCAGCAGGGGACACACCAAAAACATTCAGTACTTC	CASRGHTKNIQYF
-	TRBV6-1	TRBJ2-3	TRBD2	TGTGCCAGCAGTGTTCGGGTCGGCGGGGGGTTAGGAGATACGCAGTATTTT	CASSVRVGGGLGDTQYF
-	TRBV6-5	TRBJ2-7	-	TGTGCCAGCAGTTACCTGGACAGTCAGAGGGAGCAGTACTTC	CASSYLDSQREQYF
-	TRBV7-3	TRBJ2-2	-	TGTGCCAGCAGCCCCGGGCCCCTTACGTCCCGGGAGCTGTTTTTT	CASSPGPLTSRELFF
few	TRBV4-1	TRBJ2-2	-	TGCGCCAGCCGCCAGCTAACGGGGGACAACACCGGGGAGCTGTTTTTT	CASRQLTGDNTGELFF
-	TRBV6-1	TRBJ1-2	-	TGTGCCAGCGGCCATACTAACTATGGCTACACCTTC	CASGHTNYGYTF
-	TRBV6-1	TRBJ2-7	-	TGTGCCAGCAGTGGACCCGGGACGGGAAGCTCCTACGAGCAGTACTTC	CASSGPGTGSSYEQYF
-	TRBV6-1	TRBJ1-5	TRBD1	TGTGCCAGCAGTGAACAGGGGGCTAGCAATCAGCCCCAGCATTTT	CASSEQGASNQPQHF
-	TRBV30	TRBJ1-2	-	TGTGCCACGGGAACAGGTCCGTATGTCGGCTACACCTTC	CATGTGPYVGYTF
-	TRBV7-9	TRBJ2-3	TRBD2	TGTGCCAGCAGCTTCAGCGGGGCCGCAGATACGCAGTATTTT	CASSFSGAADTQYF
-	TRBV2	TRBJ1-2	-	TGTGCCAGCAGTGAAGGCGGGCGGACCACTAACTATGGCTACACCTTC	CASSEGGRTTNYGYTF
few	TRBV5-1	TRBJ2-1	TRBD2	TGCGCCAGCAGCTTTCCGGGACTAGCGGGATTGGGCAATGAGCAGTTCTTC	CASSFPGLAGLGNEQFF